This T cell receptor beta chain was observed in a study of shared clonotypes between healthy human individuals. Naive CD8 cells comprised CD45RO-negative, CCR7-positively selected cells, excluding terminally differentiated effector memory CD45RA+ cells. The CDR3 spans 15 residues. Germline assignment: CDR1 WNHNN and CDR2 SYGVQD (reference sequence). The junction had 2 bases not matched to a gene; V was cut back by 3 bases and J by 2 bases. Produced via immunoSEQ multiplex PCR; TCRdb's table is partial and in-frame only. The sample has around 560,000 clones; approximately 96% are singletons. The chain combines TRBV10-1 with TRBJ2-1, with TRBD2 matching over 9 bases. The clonotype comes from a woman aged 30 to 39 in good health. The specimen sequenced was naive CD8+ T cells sorted from blood. The CDR3 DNA reads TGCGCCAGCAGTGAAGGCGGGAGGGCCTACAATGAGCAGTTCTTC. Its translation is CASSEGGRAYNEQFF.